The source of this TCR beta chain is a study of blood T cell repertoires in COVID-19 (dated by TCRdb to about 2020). Study-level background: The collaborator samples originated in the United States, Italy and Spain and spanned the acute and convalescent phases of COVID-19. The samples were drawn from two sources: the first 160 participants of the ongoing ImmuneRACE study, and 1,254 subjects contributed by 6 global collaborators. A freely available public database, intended as a resource for researchers studying the immune response to SARS-CoV-2, is where the repertoires were released. The sample metadata nearly always contained a de-identified subject ID, COVID-19 status, age in years and sex. Deeply sampled blood TCRbeta repertoires from subjects exposed to, actively infected with, or recovered from COVID-19 were included in the dataset. Where available, HLA class I and class II types were obtained from metadata supplied by the sample provider rather than from assay-based typing. The material from the prospective study consisted of cDNA or gDNA derived from T cells, B-cell-depleted T cells, or PBMCs.

TCRbeta CDR3 regions were amplified from genomic DNA by means of the immunoSEQ Assay, a bias-controlled multiplex PCR. Under the source paper's analysis protocol: Within the assay, amplification of reference gene primers was used to estimate how many nucleated cells each sample contained. To quantify the absolute abundance of each unique TCRbeta CDR3 rearrangement, sequence reads were collapsed and filtered. For each sample, productive Simpson clonality was calculated as the square root of Simpson's diversity index over productive rearrangements. As stored in TCRdb, this immuneACCESS dataset retains in-frame rearrangements with V and J assigned. A fraction of the clones does not appear; measured against another copy, unresolved V genes explain less than half of the discrepancy, and the remainder lacks a known reason. The V and J calls and the clone size are those of that table, but D and trimming were determined from the DNA. This sample comprises approximately 200,000 clones, more than 75% of them detected only once. The top ten hold about 6.5% of the sample.

At one collaborating source in Seattle, patients were enrolled during active infection and were followed longitudinally through the course of disease. Whole blood was collected in K2EDTA tubes by collaborating institutions according to the institutions' own protocols. For TCRbeta analysis, collaborators shipped samples in one of three forms: frozen whole blood, isolated PBMCs, or DNA extracted from either of those sample types. CDR1 and CDR2 were assigned from the germline V gene as ENHRY and SYGVKD. Trimming removed 11 bases from V and 5 bases from J, leaving 17 bases between the germline ends. Inclusive of the bounding cysteine and phenylalanine, the CDR3 is 13 residues long. The entry retains the CDR3 DNA only, 39 bases that are in frame from base 1. Broad study findings and their caveats: The quantity of clinical and demographic metadata differed by source and by participant and was supplied without curation.

Notes on this clone: Its antigen is unknown. Per-base quality was not reported, and no clone a single base away is much larger than it.

The clonotype originates from a woman aged 35 to 49 with COVID-19, enrolled during active disease. The rearrangement combines TRBV10-3 with TRBJ2-3; the best D guess is TRBD2, with 7 bases matching. Material: peripheral blood. For the CDR3, the sequence is CAGRGQGGDTQYF. The DNA reads as follows: TGTGCCGGGCGGGGGCAGGGAGGAGATACGCAGTATTTT.